This T cell receptor beta chain emerged from a study of T-cell reconstitution after alpha-beta-depleted transplantation in children. CDR3 length equals 14 residues. The V and J ends lost 4 bases and 5 bases respectively, with 16 bases between them. CDR1 is DFQATT and CDR2 is SNEGSKA in the germline V gene (reference sequence). This clonotype has only a few counts. The TCRbeta library was prepared with unique molecular identifiers. TCRdb re-called the PCR reads with MiXCR, one entry per CDR3 protein. Of around 440,000 distinct CDR3 sequences in the sample, 15% to 20% were seen once. The material sequenced was PBMCs, mostly from graft donor cells, taken 360 days after TCRalphabeta/CD19-depleted stem cell transplant. This TCR was recovered from a boy in the first two years of life who had a stem cell transplant for Wiskott-Aldrich syndrome, so the T cells may come from the graft donor. The gene calls are TRBV20-1 and TRBJ2-3; D may be TRBD1 (6 bases). The CDR3 bases are TGCAGTGCTACCCCCCGAGGGGGTAGAGATACGCAGTATTTT. Translation gives CSATPRGGRDTQYF.